The present T cell receptor (beta chain) was sequenced within a study of spatial heterogeneity in lung cancer. Overall study results and limits: Ubiquitous expanded tumor TCRs appeared in blood more at resection than follow-up.

V trimming: 4 bases; J trimming: 9 bases; junction bases outside the gene matches: 21. The CDR3 sequence is 17 residues long. The germline gives CDR1 SEHNR, CDR2 FQNEAQ (reference sequence). Via MiXCR, TCRdb re-called the 5' RACE reads, giving one row per CDR3 protein. The sample has approximately 44,000 distinct CDR3 sequences, about 12% seen once; the top ten hold about 43%. In this sample, this clonotype turned up a few times. Its antigen is unidentified. The time point was: sample taken at primary tumor resection. The input material, whole RNA from tumor, nontumor lung or frozen PBMC, was sequenced unsorted.

The chain has TRBV7-9 and TRBJ2-7; TRBD1 aligns across 7 bases. The sequences come from PBMCs, collected at surgery. The clonotype comes from a female donor with early-stage non-small cell lung cancer. The CDR3 here is CASSWGLQGQVYDVQYF. CDR3 DNA sequence: TGTGCCAGCAGCTGGGGCCTACAGGGGCAAGTGTACGACGTGCAGTACTTC. The complete variable domain, with remaining parts taken from reference TRBV7-9 and TRBJ2-7, reads DTGVSQNPRHKITKRGQNVTFRCDPISEHNRLYWYRQTLGQGPEFLTYFQNEAQLEKSRLLSDRFSAERPKGSFSTLEIQRTEQGDSAMYLCASSWGLQGQVYDVQYFGPGTRLTVT.